This T cell receptor (beta chain) was sequenced for a study of neurological immune-mediated disorders. Regarding the study as a whole: In HTLV-1-associated myelopathy, TCR clonal expansion was greatest, and in multiple sclerosis it was least, below healthy controls.

5'RACE with 10-nucleotide random UMIs produced the cDNA. Every sequencing run generated over 180 million TCR-beta sequences from 15-18 subjects. Each CDR3 protein is one row after TCRdb ran MiXCR on the 5' RACE reads. The data contain about 79,000 distinct CDR3 sequences, 13% to 15% of them seen just once; the ten biggest clones take up approximately 7.5%. This CDR3 is 14 amino acids long. Germline assignment: CDR1 SQVTM and CDR2 ANQGSEA. Trimming removed 0 bases at V and 0 bases at J, with 6 bases between. This clonotype has only a few counts. Antigen unknown. The clonotype was recovered from a woman in her forties or fifties in good health. Sequencing input: PBMCs. V is TRBV29-1 and J is TRBJ1-3; D call uncertain. The chain's CDR3 is CSVEDVLSGNTIYF. In DNA form, the CDR3 reads TGCAGCGTTGAAGATGTACTCTCTGGAAACACCATATATTTT.